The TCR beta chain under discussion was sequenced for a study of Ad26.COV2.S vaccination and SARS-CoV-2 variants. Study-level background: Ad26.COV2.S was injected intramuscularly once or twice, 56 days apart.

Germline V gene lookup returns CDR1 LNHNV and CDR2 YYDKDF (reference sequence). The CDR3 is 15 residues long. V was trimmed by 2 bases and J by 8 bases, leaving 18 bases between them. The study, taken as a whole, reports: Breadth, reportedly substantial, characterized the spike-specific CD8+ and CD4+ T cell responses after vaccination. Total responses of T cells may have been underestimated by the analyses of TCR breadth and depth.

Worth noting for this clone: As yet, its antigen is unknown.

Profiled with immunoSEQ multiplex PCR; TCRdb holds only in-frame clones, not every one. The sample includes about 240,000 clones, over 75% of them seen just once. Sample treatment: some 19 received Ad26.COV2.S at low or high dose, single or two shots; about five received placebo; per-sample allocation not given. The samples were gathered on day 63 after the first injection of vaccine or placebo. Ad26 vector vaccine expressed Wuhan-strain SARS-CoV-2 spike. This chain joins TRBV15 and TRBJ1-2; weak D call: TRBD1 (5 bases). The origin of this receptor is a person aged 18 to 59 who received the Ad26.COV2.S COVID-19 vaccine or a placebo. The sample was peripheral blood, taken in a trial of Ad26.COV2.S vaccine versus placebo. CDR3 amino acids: CATSRPPIEGVGYTF. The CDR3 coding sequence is TGTGCCACCAGCAGACCGCCGATTGAAGGGGTCGGCTACACCTTC.